These T cell receptor beta chains were read from a single sample in a study of shared clonotypes between healthy human individuals. Sequencing was performed with immunoSEQ multiplex PCR; in TCRdb, only in-frame clones are kept and a portion is missing. The table has some 2.1 million clones, over 85% seen once. The sequencing input was naive CD8+ T cells sorted from blood. Every receptor here comes from a man between 18 and 29 years old in good health. Both conserved end residues are trimmed from each CDR3.

V gene	J gene	CDR3 protein
TRBV28	TRBJ2-5	ASSFFNGETQY
TRBV29-1	TRBJ1-1	SVEGEGNTEAF
TRBV11-2	TRBJ2-7	ASSLAGPSYEQY
TRBV29-1	TRBJ1-2	SVEEGRGNYGYT
TRBV5-6	TRBJ2-7	ASTGQGSYEQY
TRBV6-6	TRBJ2-3	ASSYLAGVATDTQY
TRBV5-6	TRBJ2-7	ASSLGTSVYEQY
TRBV5-6	TRBJ1-1	ASSLGGPGTEAF
TRBV6-5	TRBJ1-1	ASSLQEMNTEAF
TRBV7-9	TRBJ1-4	ASSLSHYRTGVEKLF
TRBV5-4	TRBJ2-3	ASSLESADTQY
TRBV9	TRBJ2-6	ASRAGANVLT
TRBV7-9	TRBJ2-7	ASRSRAYEQY
TRBV5-1	TRBJ2-7	ASSLNREGFSYEQY
TRBV10-2	TRBJ2-1	ASSEGLVDEQF
TRBV9	TRBJ2-7	ASSVGGGAYEQY
TRBV5-4	TRBJ2-1	ASSPAGGTYNEQF
TRBV14	TRBJ2-2	ASSLVGTGELF
TRBV6-1	TRBJ1-1	ASSEVLEAF
TRBV6-5	TRBJ2-7	ASSYPESSEQY
TRBV9	TRBJ2-5	ASSASGTEGETQY
TRBV6-5	TRBJ2-3	ASSYGIGDDTQY
TRBV4-1	TRBJ2-2	ASSPRAGEGGELF
TRBV29-1	TRBJ2-6	SVSGSQGANVLT
TRBV15	TRBJ2-5	ATSSIRQGDIQETQY
TRBV13	TRBJ2-7	ASSLGANYEQY
TRBV10-1	TRBJ2-1	ASSEEREGINEQF
TRBV11-2	TRBJ2-5	ASSFGGLAGETQY
TRBV7-9	TRBJ1-2	ASSSGGTEGPYGYT
TRBV9	TRBJ2-1	ASSVEGLAVDEQF
TRBV27	TRBJ2-5	ASSLRDDRGQETQY
TRBV28	TRBJ2-7	ASSFVDNDEQY
TRBV29-1	TRBJ1-4	SATGARNEKLF